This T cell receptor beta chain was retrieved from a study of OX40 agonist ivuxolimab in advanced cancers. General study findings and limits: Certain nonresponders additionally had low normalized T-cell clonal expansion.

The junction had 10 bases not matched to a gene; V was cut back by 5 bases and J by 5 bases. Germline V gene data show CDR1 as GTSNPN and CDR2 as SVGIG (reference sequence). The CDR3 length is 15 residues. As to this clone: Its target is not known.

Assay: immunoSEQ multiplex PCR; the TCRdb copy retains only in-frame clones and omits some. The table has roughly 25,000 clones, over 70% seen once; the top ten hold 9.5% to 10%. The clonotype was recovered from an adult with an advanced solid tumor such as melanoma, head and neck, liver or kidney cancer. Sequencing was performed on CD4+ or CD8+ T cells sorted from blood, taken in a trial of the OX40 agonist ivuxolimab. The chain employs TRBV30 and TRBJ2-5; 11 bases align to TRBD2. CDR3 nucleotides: TGTGCCTGGGGGGCGGGGACTAGCGGCCCGGAGACCCAGTACTTC. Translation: CAWGAGTSGPETQYF.